This is a list of T cell receptor beta chains from one sample in a study of regulatory T cells in long-lasting Graves disease. TCRdb fed the multiplex PCR reads into MiXCR, producing one record per CDR3 protein. The sample lists 350,000 to 500,000 distinct CDR3 sequences, about a sixth seen once, with approximately 12% in the top ten. Separately, the same data were catalogued under a study of T cells in Graves' hyperthyroidism and ophthalmopathy.

The starting material was peripheral blood mononuclear cells (PBMCs), obtained at new diagnosis, from a patient treated with antithyroid drugs. Receptor source: a woman aged 25 to 45 with Graves disease. CDR3s include the opening cysteine and the closing phenylalanine or tryptophan. Fields, in order: V gene, J gene, clone size, D gene, CDR3 DNA, CDR3 protein. A D gene is named only where the DNA matches it firmly. Rows give clone size only sometimes, using once, few, many, or a class for an expanded clone.

V gene: TRBV25-1
J gene: TRBJ2-1
clone size: NA
D gene: TRBD2
CDR3 DNA: TGTGCCAGCAGTGATAGCGGGAGGGCCGGGGGTGAGCAGTTCTTC
CDR3 protein: CASSDSGRAGGEQFF

V gene: TRBV27
J gene: TRBJ2-1
clone size: few
D gene: TRBD2
CDR3 DNA: TGTGCCCCTCCCCCCCGGGCGGGAGGGGACAATGAGCAGTTCTTC
CDR3 protein: CAPPPRAGGDNEQFF

V gene: TRBV12-3/TRBV12-4
J gene: TRBJ2-3
clone size: many
D gene: TRBD2
CDR3 DNA: TGTGCCAGCAGTTTGGCTAGCGGGAGCCGCACAGATACGCAGTATTTT
CDR3 protein: CASSLASGSRTDTQYF

V gene: TRBV7-3
J gene: TRBJ1-2
clone size: NA
D gene: NA
CDR3 DNA: TGTGCCAGCAGCTTAACCCCAGGGAGGGACTACTATGGGCACTATGGCTACACCTTC
CDR3 protein: CASSLTPGRDYYGHYGYTF

V gene: TRBV2
J gene: TRBJ2-1
clone size: NA
D gene: NA
CDR3 DNA: TGTGCCGCCCGCGGGGAAAGCTCCTACAATGAGCAGTTCTTC
CDR3 protein: CAARGESSYNEQFF

V gene: TRBV24-1
J gene: TRBJ2-7
clone size: many
D gene: TRBD1
CDR3 DNA: TGTGCCACCAGTGATCCGCGGACAGGGGTGGACGAGCAGTACTTC
CDR3 protein: CATSDPRTGVDEQYF

V gene: TRBV12-3/TRBV12-4
J gene: TRBJ1-1
clone size: many
D gene: NA
CDR3 DNA: TGTGCCAGCAGTTTAGTGCGGGGGAACACTGAAGCTTTCTTT
CDR3 protein: CASSLVRGNTEAFF

V gene: TRBV7-2
J gene: TRBJ2-6
clone size: NA
D gene: NA
CDR3 DNA: TGTGCCAGCAGATACCGGGACAACTCTGGGGCCAACGTCCTGACTTTC
CDR3 protein: CASRYRDNSGANVLTF

V gene: TRBV5-1
J gene: TRBJ2-7
clone size: NA
D gene: TRBD2
CDR3 DNA: TGCGCCAGCAGCTTGGCCGTTGGGGGACTAGCGGGGACCGAGCAGTACTTC
CDR3 protein: CASSLAVGGLAGTEQYF

V gene: TRBV20-1
J gene: TRBJ2-3
clone size: NA
D gene: NA
CDR3 DNA: TGCAGTGGCGGACCCCCTGGCGGCACAGATACGCAGTATTTT
CDR3 protein: CSGGPPGGTDTQYF

V gene: TRBV27
J gene: TRBJ1-2
clone size: many
D gene: NA
CDR3 DNA: TGTGCCAGCAGTTTACAGCAGTCCCCCGCTGCTTATGGCTACACCTTC
CDR3 protein: CASSLQQSPAAYGYTF

V gene: TRBV28
J gene: TRBJ2-5
clone size: many
D gene: NA
CDR3 DNA: TGTGCCAGCAGTTCCATCGGCGGCCTCTCCCGAGAAACCCAGTACTTC
CDR3 protein: CASSSIGGLSRETQYF

V gene: TRBV20-1
J gene: TRBJ2-7
clone size: NA
D gene: NA
CDR3 DNA: TGCAGTGCCAGCTCCAGAACCGAGCAGTACTTC
CDR3 protein: CSASSRTEQYF

V gene: TRBV18
J gene: TRBJ2-7
clone size: NA
D gene: TRBD2
CDR3 DNA: TGTGCCAGCTCACCACTCAGTCTTTTCGGGACTAGCGACCGGAACGAGCAGTACTTC
CDR3 protein: CASSPLSLFGTSDRNEQYF

V gene: TRBV10-3
J gene: TRBJ2-1
clone size: few
D gene: TRBD1
CDR3 DNA: TGTGCCATCACATCGGACAGGGTTAATGAGCAGTTCTTC
CDR3 protein: CAITSDRVNEQFF

V gene: TRBV20-1
J gene: TRBJ2-1
clone size: many
D gene: TRBD2
CDR3 DNA: TGCAGTGCTAGAGGGACTAGCGGGGCCAGCTCCTACAATGAGCAGTTCTTC
CDR3 protein: CSARGTSGASSYNEQFF

V gene: TRBV7-2
J gene: TRBJ2-7
clone size: once
D gene: NA
CDR3 DNA: TGTGCCAGCAGCCAATATATGCAGCGGGCACCGGCCGGATACGAGCAGTACTTC
CDR3 protein: CASSQYMQRAPAGYEQYF

V gene: TRBV7-2
J gene: TRBJ2-7
clone size: few
D gene: NA
CDR3 DNA: TGTGCCAGCAGCTTAGCCTTAGCGGAGCGCTCCTACGAGCAGTACTTC
CDR3 protein: CASSLALAERSYEQYF

V gene: TRBV27
J gene: TRBJ1-2
clone size: many
D gene: NA
CDR3 DNA: TGTGCCAGCAGTCCCCTGGGAGGAGGAGCGGGTGGCTACACCTTC
CDR3 protein: CASSPLGGGAGGYTF

V gene: TRBV29-1
J gene: TRBJ1-2
clone size: NA
D gene: NA
CDR3 DNA: TGCAGCGTTGAGTCCTATGGCTACACCTTC
CDR3 protein: CSVESYGYTF

V gene: TRBV7-7
J gene: TRBJ2-3
clone size: few
D gene: NA
CDR3 DNA: TGTGCTAGCAGCCCCCGCGGTACGCAGTATTTT
CDR3 protein: CASSPRGTQYF

V gene: TRBV5-1
J gene: TRBJ2-1
clone size: many
D gene: NA
CDR3 DNA: TGCGCCAGCAGCCCCGGAGGCAGTCCGGGCTACAATGAGCAGTTCTTC
CDR3 protein: CASSPGGSPGYNEQFF

V gene: TRBV19
J gene: TRBJ1-1
clone size: many
D gene: TRBD1
CDR3 DNA: TGTGCCACCGTTCCGGGACAGGGCAACACTGAAGCTTTCTTT
CDR3 protein: CATVPGQGNTEAFF

V gene: TRBV19
J gene: TRBJ1-5
clone size: NA
D gene: TRBD1
CDR3 DNA: TGTGCCAGTAGGCTTCGGACAGGGGACAATCAGCCCCAGCATTTT
CDR3 protein: CASRLRTGDNQPQHF

V gene: TRBV12-3/TRBV12-4
J gene: TRBJ1-2
clone size: many
D gene: NA
CDR3 DNA: TGTGCCAGCAGTTTCGACAGAGAGGGTCAGGGCTATGGCTACACCTTC
CDR3 protein: CASSFDREGQGYGYTF

V gene: TRBV28
J gene: TRBJ2-1
clone size: many
D gene: TRBD2
CDR3 DNA: TGTGCCAGCAGTCTAAACCCCTTGACTAGCGGGGCCTACAATGAGCAGTTCTTC
CDR3 protein: CASSLNPLTSGAYNEQFF

V gene: TRBV3-1
J gene: TRBJ2-7
clone size: many
D gene: NA
CDR3 DNA: TGTGCCAGCAGCCAAGCGAGGGCACCTTCGGACGAGCAGTACTTC
CDR3 protein: CASSQARAPSDEQYF